This T cell receptor beta chain was profiled in a study of cytomegalovirus exposure and HLA in healthy donors. In the PCR, 60 Vbeta and 13 Jbeta primers were used. Produced via immunoSEQ multiplex PCR; TCRdb's table is partial and in-frame only. The table has 55,000 to 70,000 clones, approximately 80% seen once. Germline loops: CDR1 SGHTA, CDR2 FQGNSA. V was shortened by 5 bases and J by 4 bases, with 9 bases between the two germline ends. The CDR3 consists of 13 residues. This receptor was obtained from a male donor in good health and CMV-seronegative. The V call is TRBV7-2, the J call TRBJ1-5, with D perhaps matching TRBD1 (6 bases). The sequenced material came from PBMCs. CDR3 residues: CASSDRSNQPQHF. In DNA, the CDR3 is TGTGCCAGCAGCGACAGGAGTAATCAGCCCCAGCATTTT. Together with reference TRBV7-2 and TRBJ1-5, the CDR3 gives the full variable domain: GAGVSQSPSNKVTEKGKDVELRCDPISGHTALYWYRQSLGQGLEFLIYFQGNSAPDKSGLPSDRFSAERTGGSVSTLTIQRTQQEDSAVYLCASSDRSNQPQHFGDGTRLSIL.